These 18 T cell receptor beta chains were all obtained from the same sample, sequenced in a study of blood T cell repertoires in COVID-19. Sequenced by immunoSEQ multiplex PCR; TCRdb stores in-frame clones only, minus some. Of around 270,000 clones in the sample, over 75% were seen once. Sequences were obtained from peripheral blood. All receptors come from a woman aged 50 to 60 with acute or convalescent COVID-19.

The chain joins TRBV7-8 to TRBJ1-2; 9 nucleotides match TRBD1. With V trimmed by 5 bases and J by 3 bases, 4 bases remained unmatched. The CDR3 sequence is 14 residues long. Germline-derived CDR1 and CDR2 are SGHVS and FQNEAQ. This chain's CDR3 is CASSIWDRDYGYTF. The CDR3 region has the DNA TGTGCCAGCAGCATCTGGGACAGGGACTATGGCTACACCTTC.

This sequence joins TRBV9 and TRBJ2-5, with no clear D. The V end was cut by 0 bases, the J end by 1 base, with 10 bases between. CDR1 is SGDLS and CDR2 is YYNGEE in the germline V gene. The CDR3 length is 15 residues. This chain's CDR3 is CASSVGVGLQETQYF. Written as DNA, the CDR3 is TGTGCCAGCAGCGTAGGGGTGGGCCTCCAAGAGACCCAGTACTTC.

The chain joins TRBV2 to TRBJ2-2, with TRBD1 identical over 8 bases. The CDR3 is 16 amino acids. Germline V CDR1 and CDR2: SNHLY, FYNNEI. V gave up 7 bases and J gave up 1 base; unmatched junction bases: 8. The CDR3 DNA sequence: TGTGCCAGCAACGACAGGGGCGCGGGGAACACCGGGGAGCTGTTTTTT. Its translation is CASNDRGAGNTGELFF.

This rearrangement joins TRBV20-1 to TRBJ2-1, with TRBD2 matching over 8 bases. J lost 2 bases, V lost 3 bases, and 3 bases had no gene match. CDR1 is DFQATT, CDR2 SNEGSKA, per germline (reference sequence). The CDR3 runs 14 residues. Here the CDR3 DNA reads TGCAGTGCTAGTTCGGGACTAGCCTACAATGAGCAGTTCTTC. Translation: CSASSGLAYNEQFF.

This clone appeared a single time. The rearrangement uses TRBV18 and TRBJ2-7; the match to TRBD2 covers 10 bases. CDR1 and CDR2 from the germline V gene are KGHSH and LQKENI. CDR3 length equals 15 residues. The V gene end was trimmed by 2 bases and the J gene end by 5 bases; junction bases not matched to a gene: 6. CDR3 DNA sequence: TGTGCCAGCTCACCAGACCTAGCGGGAGTCAACGAGCAGTACTTC. This encodes CASSPDLAGVNEQYF.

V usage is TRBV6-5 and J usage is TRBJ2-7; the match to TRBD2 covers 7 bases. V dropped 4 bases and J dropped 5; count of bases not matched to a gene: 14. Germline V gene data show CDR1 as MNHEY and CDR2 as SVGAGI. CDR3 size: 16 residues. CDR3 nucleotides: TGTGCCAGCAGTTCCCTACGGACTGGGGGGGTCCACGAGCAGTACTTC. It is translated as CASSSLRTGGVHEQYF.

V usage is TRBV3-1 (or the pseudogene TRBV3-2) and J usage is TRBJ1-4; 8 positions match TRBD1. The CDR3 totals 19 residues. Per the germline V gene, CDR1 is LGHDT and CDR2 is YNNKEL (reference sequence). V shed 0 bases, J shed 2 bases, and the junction held 11 bases outside the gene matches. The CDR3 spells CASSQEPPEQGVTNEKLFF. Written as DNA, the CDR3 is TGTGCCAGCAGCCAAGAACCCCCGGAACAGGGGGTGACTAATGAAAAACTGTTTTTT.

This chain links TRBV7-9 with TRBJ2-1; no definite D call. Germline CDR1 is SEHNR and CDR2 is FQNEAQ (reference sequence). The CDR3 runs 11 residues. Trimming pared 5 bases from V and 8 bases from J, leaving 7 bases between. The CDR3 coding sequence is TGTGCCAGCAGCCCTCTCCATGAGCAGTTCTTC. Amino acid sequence: CASSPLHEQFF.

This clone was counted a single time. The chain joins TRBV19 to TRBJ2-5, with D possibly TRBD1 on 5 matching bases. Trimming left V 5 bases short and J 2 bases short, with 18 bases between. Per germline, CDR1 LNHDA and CDR2 SQIVND (reference sequence). The CDR3 length is 16 residues. The CDR3 DNA reads as TGTGCCAGTAGTCTTCAGGCCCGTCAGGGTCAAGAGACCCAGTACTTC. Residues: CASSLQARQGQETQYF.

J is TRBJ1-4 and V is TRBV7-9; possibly TRBD1 for D (6 bases). In germline, CDR1 is SEHNR, CDR2 FQNEAQ (reference sequence). The CDR3 length is 13 residues. Between the trimmed V and J ends, which lost 4 bases and 5 bases, there was a span of 8 bases. The CDR3 is CASSSQGNEKLFF. CDR3 nucleotides: TGTGCCAGCAGCTCCCAGGGGAATGAAAAACTGTTTTTT.

V usage is TRBV7-9 and J usage is TRBJ2-2, with 10 positions matching TRBD2. This CDR3 is built from 17 residues. Germline assignment: CDR1 SEHNR and CDR2 FQNEAQ (reference sequence). V was pared by 5 bases and J by 6 bases, with 12 bases of the junction left unmatched. This CDR3 is CASSTPGVLAGAGELFF. The CDR3 region has the DNA TGTGCCAGCAGCACCCCCGGTGTGCTAGCGGGAGCCGGGGAGCTGTTTTTT.

The V and J genes are TRBV7-8 and TRBJ1-2; D is perhaps TRBD1 (6 bases). Germline CDR1 reads SGHVS; CDR2 reads FQNEAQ. The V and J ends lost 1 base and 3 bases respectively, with 12 bases between them. The CDR3 length is 15 residues. The CDR3 here is CASSLGRQGYYGYTF. CDR3 in DNA: TGTGCCAGCAGCTTAGGGCGGCAGGGGTACTATGGCTACACCTTC.

The V gene is TRBV5-1, the J gene TRBJ2-3; TRBD2 agrees at 10 bases. In germline, CDR1 is SGHRS, CDR2 YFSETQ. The CDR3 covers 16 residues. J was trimmed by 4 bases and V by 7 bases; bases with no gene match: 12. CDR3 coding DNA: TGCGCCAGCCAGGCTAGCGGGAGACGATCGGCAGATACGCAGTATTTT. Its translation: CASQASGRRSADTQYF.

This clone has only one observation. This sequence joins TRBV3-1 (or the pseudogene TRBV3-2) and TRBJ2-3, with TRBD2 as a possible D gene (5 bases). Germline values: CDR1 LGHDT, CDR2 YNNKEL (reference sequence). Trimming removed 5 bases at V and 2 bases at J, with 32 bases between. CDR3 length equals 21 residues. The chain's CDR3 is CASSAAYGKGSQNTNTDTQYF. Written as DNA, the CDR3 is TGTGCCAGCAGCGCGGCCTACGGGAAGGGATCCCAGAATACAAACACAGATACGCAGTATTTT.

The chain couples TRBV7-2 to TRBJ2-1; 9 bases match TRBD1. This CDR3 is 13 amino acids long. Germline V lookup: CDR1 SGHTA, CDR2 FQGNSA. J was trimmed by 7 bases and V by 4 bases; bases with no gene match: 2. CDR3 region: CASSWGQGNEQFF. The CDR3 DNA reads as TGTGCCAGCAGCTGGGGACAGGGAAATGAGCAGTTCTTC.

This clone appeared a few times. The chain uses TRBV7-9 and TRBJ2-7; 7 positions agree with TRBD1. J gave up 4 bases and V 1 base, and 4 bases lay outside the gene matches. Germline V gene data show CDR1 as SEHNR and CDR2 as FQNEAQ (reference sequence). This CDR3 comprises 14 residues. The CDR3 region is CASSLGEQGYEQYF. The CDR3 DNA is TGTGCCAGCAGCTTAGGTGAACAGGGGTACGAGCAGTACTTC.

The chain uses TRBV6-6 and TRBJ1-2, with 7 bases identical to TRBD1. Germline CDR1 is MNHNY and CDR2 is SVGAGI (reference sequence). V lost 5 bases to trimming and J lost 2 bases; unmatched junction nucleotides: 5. The length of the CDR3 is 14 residues. Here the CDR3 DNA reads TGTGCCAGCAGTACCGGGACAGAGAACTATGGCTACACCTTC. Amino acid sequence: CASSTGTENYGYTF.

This clone has more than one count but fewer than ten. The chain joins TRBV6-2 or TRBV6-3 to TRBJ2-1; 14 nucleotides align to TRBD2. V shed 6 bases and J 1 base; nucleotides not matched to a gene: 11. Germline V gene lookup returns CDR1 MNHEY and CDR2 SVGEGT. There are 19 residues in the CDR3. The CDR3 protein is CASSPGTSGRTRSYNEQFF. DNA for the CDR3: TGTGCCAGCAGCCCTGGGACTAGCGGGAGAACGAGGTCCTACAATGAGCAGTTCTTC.